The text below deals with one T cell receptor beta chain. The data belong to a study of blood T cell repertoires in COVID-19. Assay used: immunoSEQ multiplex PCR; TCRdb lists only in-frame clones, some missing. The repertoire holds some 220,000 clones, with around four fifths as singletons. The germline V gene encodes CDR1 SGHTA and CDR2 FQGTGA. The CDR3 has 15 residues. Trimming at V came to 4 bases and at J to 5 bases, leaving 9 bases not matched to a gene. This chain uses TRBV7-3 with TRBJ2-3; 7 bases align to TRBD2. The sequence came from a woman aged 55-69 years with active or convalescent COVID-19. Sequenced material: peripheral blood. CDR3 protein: CASSSLGGRQDTQYF. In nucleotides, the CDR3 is TGTGCCAGCAGCTCCCTGGGGGGGAGGCAAGATACGCAGTATTTT.